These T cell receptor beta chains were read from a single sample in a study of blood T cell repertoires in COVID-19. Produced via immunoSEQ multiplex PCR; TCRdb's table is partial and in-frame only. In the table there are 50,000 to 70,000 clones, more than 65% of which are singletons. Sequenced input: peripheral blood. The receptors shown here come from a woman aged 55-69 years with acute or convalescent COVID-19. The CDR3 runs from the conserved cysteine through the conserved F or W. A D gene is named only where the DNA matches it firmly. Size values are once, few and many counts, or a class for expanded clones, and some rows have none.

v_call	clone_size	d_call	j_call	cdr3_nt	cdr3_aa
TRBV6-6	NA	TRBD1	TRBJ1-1	TGTGCCAGCAGTCGACAAACAACAGGGGGAGGAACTGAAGCTTTCTTT	CASSRQTTGGGTEAFF
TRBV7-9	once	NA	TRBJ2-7	TGTGCCAGCAGCTTGGGACACGCAAAAGGGGAGCAGTACTTC	CASSLGHAKGEQYF
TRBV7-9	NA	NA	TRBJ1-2	TGTGCCAGCAGTTTTGCCGGGACAAACTATGGCTACACCTTC	CASSFAGTNYGYTF
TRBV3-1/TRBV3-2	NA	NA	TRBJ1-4	TGTGCCAGCAGCCAAGCCACGGGGGTAGTTAATGAAAAACTGTTTTTT	CASSQATGVVNEKLFF
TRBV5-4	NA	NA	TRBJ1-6	TGTGCCAGCAGCTTGGGCAGGGCCCCTAATTCACCCCTCCACTTT	CASSLGRAPNSPLHF
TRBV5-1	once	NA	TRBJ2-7	TGCGCCAGCAGCGCGGGACAGAACAACTACGAGCAGTACTTC	CASSAGQNNYEQYF
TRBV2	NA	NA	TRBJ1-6	TGTGCCAGCAGTGAAGCGAGGGATCATTCACCCCTCCACTTT	CASSEARDHSPLHF
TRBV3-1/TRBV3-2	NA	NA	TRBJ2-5	TGTGCCAGCAGCCAAGCGACAAAAGAGACCCAGTACTTC	CASSQATKETQYF
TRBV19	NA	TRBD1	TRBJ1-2	TGTGCCAGTAATTCGCCACGACAGGGTGGAGTGGGGGGCTACACCTTC	CASNSPRQGGVGGYTF
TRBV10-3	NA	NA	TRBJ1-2	TGTGCCACCGGACCCAAAGGGGCAGGCTATGGCTACACCTTC	CATGPKGAGYGYTF
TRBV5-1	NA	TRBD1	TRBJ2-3	TGCGCCAGCAGCTATACGACAGGGGCAGTGGTAGATACGCAGTATTTT	CASSYTTGAVVDTQYF
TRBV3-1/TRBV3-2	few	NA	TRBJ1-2	TGTGCCAGCAGCCAAGATGGGGCAGGGTGGGATGGCTACACCTTC	CASSQDGAGWDGYTF
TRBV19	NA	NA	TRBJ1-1	TGTGCCAGTAGTATAGATCGCACAGCTCAAGCTTTCTTT	CASSIDRTAQAFF
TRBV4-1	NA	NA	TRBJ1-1	TGCGCCAGCAGCCAAGATCCGGGGGGCACACATCTCGGGCTCTTT	CASSQDPGGTHLGLF
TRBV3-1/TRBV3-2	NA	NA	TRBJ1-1	TGTGCCAGCAGCCCCGGCGGTAGATACGCTGAAGCTTTCTTT	CASSPGGRYAEAFF
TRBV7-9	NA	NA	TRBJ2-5	TGTGCCAGCAGTTCCGGACAGGGAGGGGAGACCCAGTACTTC	CASSSGQGGETQYF
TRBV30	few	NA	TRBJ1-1	TGTGCCTGGAGTACAGGGAAGAACACTGAAGCTTTCTTT	CAWSTGKNTEAFF
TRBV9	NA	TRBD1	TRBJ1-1	TGTGCCAGCAGCGTATCCTCGACAACAGGGGGGACTGAAGCTTTCTTT	CASSVSSTTGGTEAFF
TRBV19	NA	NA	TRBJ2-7	TGTGCCAGTAGTATTGGAGGGTACGAGCAGTACTTC	CASSIGGYEQYF
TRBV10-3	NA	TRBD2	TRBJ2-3	TGTGCCATCAGGGCCACTAGCGGGGGGGCCTGGGGCACAGATACGCAGTATTTT	CAIRATSGGAWGTDTQYF
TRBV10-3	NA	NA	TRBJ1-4	TGTGCCATCAGTGAGTCCCGGGTTGGGGAAAAACTGTTTTTT	CAISESRVGEKLFF
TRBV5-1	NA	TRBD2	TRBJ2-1	TGCGCCAGCAGCTTCTCCGGACTAGCAAACAATGAGCAGTTCTTC	CASSFSGLANNEQFF
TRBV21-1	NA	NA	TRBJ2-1	TGTGCCAGCCCCCCCTACAGGGGAAGGGGCAATGAGCAGTTCTTC	CASPPYRGRGNEQFF
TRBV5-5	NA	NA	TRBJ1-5	TGTGCCAGCAGCCCTACGGACAGAAGCAATCAGCCCCAGCATTTT	CASSPTDRSNQPQHF
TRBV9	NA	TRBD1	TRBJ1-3	TGTGCCAGCAGCGCGGAGGGGACAGGGATAAGGAACACCATATATTTT	CASSAEGTGIRNTIYF
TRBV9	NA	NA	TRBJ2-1	TGTGCCAGCAGCGTAGAAGGCGGGCGCTCCTACAATGAGCAGTTCTTC	CASSVEGGRSYNEQFF
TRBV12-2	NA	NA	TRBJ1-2	TGTGCAAGTCGCTCCTCCTGTTCACCTCGGGAGGGAAATCAGGACTATGGCTACACCTTC	CASRSSCSPREGNQDYGYTF
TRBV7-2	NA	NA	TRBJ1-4	TGTGCCAGCAGCTTAAAAATTGGGGGGATGGATGAAAAACTGTTTTTT	CASSLKIGGMDEKLFF
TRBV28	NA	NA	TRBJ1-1	TGTGCCAGCAGTGGGGGGGCTGAGAACACTGAAGCTTTCTTT	CASSGGAENTEAFF
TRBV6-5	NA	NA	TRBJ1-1	TGTGCCAGCAGCCCCGGGTTTCGCACTGAAGCTTTCTTT	CASSPGFRTEAFF
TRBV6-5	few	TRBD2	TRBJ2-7	TGTGCCAGCGCTAGCGGGGTCTACGAGCAGTACTTC	CASASGVYEQYF
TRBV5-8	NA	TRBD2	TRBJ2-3	TGTGCCAGCAGCTTGGTCGGGGCGGGGGGACCCACAGATACGCAGTATTTT	CASSLVGAGGPTDTQYF
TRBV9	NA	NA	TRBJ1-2	TGTGCCAGCAGCGATACAGTCGGCTACACCTTC	CASSDTVGYTF
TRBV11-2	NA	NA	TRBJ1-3	TGTGCCAGCAGCCTCGGACAGACGCAGAGCTCTGGAAACACCATATATTTT	CASSLGQTQSSGNTIYF
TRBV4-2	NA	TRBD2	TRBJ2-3	TGTGCCAGCAGCTTACTAGCGGGGGCGGCAGATACGCAGTATTTT	CASSLLAGAADTQYF
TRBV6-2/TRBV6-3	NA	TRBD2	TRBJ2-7	TGTGCCAGCAGCTCCCCCCCGGGACTAGCGGCGCAGTACTTC	CASSSPPGLAAQYF
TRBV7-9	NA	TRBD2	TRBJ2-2	TGTGCCAGCAGCTTCAGGCGGGGGGGCCTGAACGCCGGGGAGCTGTTTTTT	CASSFRRGGLNAGELFF
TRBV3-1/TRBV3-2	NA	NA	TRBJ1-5	TGTGCCAGCAGCCTTTCCTCATCACGGGGTCAGCCCCAGCATTTT	CASSLSSSRGQPQHF
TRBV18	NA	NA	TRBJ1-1	TGTGCCAGCTCACCCTCCCGGGAGTTGAGAACTGAAGCTTTCTTT	CASSPSRELRTEAFF
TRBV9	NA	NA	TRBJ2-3	TGTGCCAGCAGCCTATCAGGTGGGGCGGAAGATACGCAGTATTTT	CASSLSGGAEDTQYF
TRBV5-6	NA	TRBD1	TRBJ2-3	TGTGCCAGCAGCGAGGACAGGGGGCGGATAGATACGCAGTATTTT	CASSEDRGRIDTQYF
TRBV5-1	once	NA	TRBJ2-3	TGCGCCAGCAGCTTGGTAGGGACACCAAATACGCAGTATTTT	CASSLVGTPNTQYF
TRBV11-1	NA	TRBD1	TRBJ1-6	TGTGCCAGCAGCTTATGGGGACAGGTTAATTCACCCCTCCACTTT	CASSLWGQVNSPLHF
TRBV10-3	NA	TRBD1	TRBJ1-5	TGTGCCATCAGCGGACAGGGGTTTAATCAGCCCCAGCATTTT	CAISGQGFNQPQHF
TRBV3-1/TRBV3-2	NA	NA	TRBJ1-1	TGTGCCAGCAGCCAGAGGCGGGGGTTTCAATTGAACACTGAAGCTTTCTTT	CASSQRRGFQLNTEAFF
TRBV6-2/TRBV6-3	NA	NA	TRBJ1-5	TGTGCCAGCAGTTTAACAGGGTCTGGCAATCAGCCCCAGCATTTT	CASSLTGSGNQPQHF
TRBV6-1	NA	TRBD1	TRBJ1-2	TGTGCCAGCAGTGACCCCGGACAGGGGGCCTATGGCTACACCTTC	CASSDPGQGAYGYTF
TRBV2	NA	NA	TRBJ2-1	TGTGCCAGCACCGCGACAGCCTCGAGCTCCTACAATGAGCAGTTCTTC	CASTATASSSYNEQFF